This T cell receptor beta chain was documented in a study of shared clonotypes between healthy human individuals. This CDR3 comprises 15 residues. CDR1 and CDR2 (germline): LNHDA, SQIVND (reference sequence). V was clipped by 1 base and J by 0 bases, with 7 bases between them. CD8 memory comprised CD45RO+ plus CCR7-negative CD45RA+ TemRA cells. Clones were sequenced by immunoSEQ multiplex PCR, and TCRdb holds only the in-frame ones, with some missing. The repertoire consists of 550,000 to 800,000 clones, with roughly 91% occurring once and the leading ten covering about 33%. The receptor was derived from a man younger than 35 in good health. Some clones in this sample may be carry-over from other donors' samples. Sequencing input: memory CD8+ T cells from PBMCs. The subset was: CD45RO+ cells pooled with CCR7-negative TemRA cells. This chain uses TRBV19 with TRBJ1-5; no definite D call. This chain's CDR3 is CASSIVSGSNQPQHF. CDR3 DNA: TGTGCCAGTAGTATAGTATCGGGTAGCAATCAGCCCCAGCATTTT.